A single sample is the source of the 26 T cell receptor beta chains below, sequenced in a study of T cell responses to AZD1222 COVID-19 vaccine. Measured with immunoSEQ multiplex PCR; TCRdb has only the in-frame clones, and not every one. Among roughly 150,000 clones, around 91% were seen once, and the ten largest hold approximately 4.5%. The sequencing here drew on peripheral blood, taken on day 0 of AZD1222 vaccination. These TCRs come from an adult in good health.

V is TRBV18 and J is TRBJ2-1, with D perhaps matching TRBD2 (5 bases). Trimming took off 5 bases at V and 8 bases at J, with 10 bases between the two ends. Germline loops: CDR1 KGHSH, CDR2 LQKENI. The length of the CDR3 is 12 residues. The CDR3 DNA reads TGTGCCAGCTCATCTCTAGCCCATGAGCAGTTCTTC. Amino acid sequence: CASSSLAHEQFF.

The chain combines TRBV4-2 with TRBJ1-2; 7 bases line up with TRBD1. V was clipped by 0 bases and J by 0 bases; unmatched bases: 4. The germline V gene encodes CDR1 LGHNA and CDR2 YNFKEQ. The length of the CDR3 is 16 residues. CDR3 region: CASSQDPGTANYGYTF. CDR3 sequence (DNA): TGTGCCAGCAGCCAAGATCCGGGGACAGCTAACTATGGCTACACCTTC.

This chain links TRBV2 with TRBJ2-1; possibly TRBD1 or TRBD2 for D (5 bases each). The CDR3 is 13 amino acids. Trimming took off 6 bases at V and 12 bases at J, with 18 bases between the two ends. CDR1 is SNHLY, CDR2 FYNNEI, per germline. In nucleotides, the CDR3 is TGTGCCAGCAGGGGTCCCTCGGGGCTGGGGCAGTTCTTC. Translated, it gives CASRGPSGLGQFF.

This clone appeared a single time. The CDR3 here is CASSPFGQGTYGYTF. In nucleotides, the CDR3 is TGTGCCAGTAGCCCCTTTGGACAGGGTACCTATGGCTACACCTTC. The rearrangement uses TRBV19 and TRBJ1-2, with 8 bases aligning to TRBD1. Germline V gene lookup returns CDR1 LNHDA and CDR2 SQIVND (reference sequence). This CDR3 is 15 amino acids long. V shed 6 bases and J 4 bases; nucleotides not matched to a gene: 10.

V gene TRBV12-3 or TRBV12-4 combines with J gene TRBJ2-2; no firm D call. The CDR3 extends over 13 amino acids. The V end was cut by 1 base, the J end by 7 bases, with 7 bases between. The CDR3 here is CASSLGPGGELFF. The CDR3 nucleotides read TGTGCCAGCAGTTTAGGCCCAGGCGGGGAGCTGTTTTTT.

The genes are TRBV9 and TRBJ1-4; no clear D gene. This CDR3 spans 12 amino acids. Trimming pared 3 bases from V and 6 bases from J, leaving 6 bases between. Germline V lookup: CDR1 SGDLS, CDR2 YYNGEE. The CDR3 DNA reads TGTGCCAGCAGCGAGAACCATGAAAAACTGTTTTTT. Translation: CASSENHEKLFF.

This chain links TRBV4-2 with TRBJ2-3; no clear D gene. CDR3 length: 15 residues. Germline CDR1 is LGHNA and CDR2 is YNFKEQ. V gave up 3 bases and J gave up 2 bases, with 12 bases separating them. DNA of the CDR3: TGTGCCAGCAGCCAGCGTACTGGGTCCACAGATACGCAGTATTTT. This encodes CASSQRTGSTDTQYF.

The J gene is TRBJ1-5, the V gene TRBV10-3; 10 bases agree with TRBD1. The CDR3 sequence is 17 residues long. The trim removed 2 bases at V and 2 bases at J, leaving 6 bases unmatched. In germline, CDR1 is ENHRY, CDR2 SYGVKD. CDR3 protein: CAISEGTGAFGNQPQHF. DNA for the CDR3: TGTGCCATCAGTGAGGGGACAGGGGCTTTTGGCAATCAGCCCCAGCATTTT.

V gene TRBV28 combines with J gene TRBJ2-4, with a tentative D call TRBD1 (8 bases). Trimming stripped 5 bases from V and 6 bases from J, with 20 bases between. Per the germline V gene, CDR1 is MDHEN and CDR2 is SYDVKM. The CDR3 runs to 16 residues. As DNA, the CDR3 is TGTGCCAGCAGTCATCGGACAGGGAGGGAGGGAAACATTCAGTACTTC. Its protein product is CASSHRTGREGNIQYF.

The V gene is TRBV28, the J gene TRBJ2-7; D is tentatively TRBD1 or TRBD2 (6 bases each). In germline, CDR1 is MDHEN, CDR2 SYDVKM. The germline V and J ends were trimmed by 3 bases and 6 bases, with 18 bases remaining between them. There are 15 residues in the CDR3. Here the CDR3 reads CASSFLRPGAGEQYF. In DNA, the CDR3 is TGTGCCAGCAGTTTTTTACGTCCGGGGGCTGGCGAGCAGTACTTC.

The V gene is TRBV5-1, the J gene TRBJ2-7; TRBD1 aligns across 8 bases. CDR1 is SGHRS, CDR2 YFSETQ, per germline. The CDR3 is made up of 15 amino acids. V was pared by 4 bases and J by 7 bases, with 13 bases of the junction left unmatched. The DNA for the CDR3 is TGCGCCAGCAGCACGCCGGGACAGGTGGCGAGGGAGCAGTACTTC. It codes for CASSTPGQVAREQYF.

This clone was recorded a few times. This chain connects TRBV15 to TRBJ1-2; 8 nucleotides match TRBD1. This CDR3 region has 16 residues. Looked up from germline, CDR1 is LNHNV and CDR2 is YYDKDF (reference sequence). The V segment lost 0 bases and the J segment 4 bases; nucleotides outside the gene matches: 7. CDR3 in DNA: TGTGCCACCAGCAGAGAAGACAGGGGATTACTCTATGGCTACACCTTC. Translated: CATSREDRGLLYGYTF. The complete variable domain, with remaining parts taken from reference TRBV15 and TRBJ1-2, reads DAMVIQNPRYQVTQFGKPVTLSCSQTLNHNVMYWYQQKSSQAPKLLFHYYDKDFNNEADTPDNFQSRRPNTSFCFLDIRSPGLGDTAMYLCATSREDRGLLYGYTFGSGTRLTVV.

V usage is TRBV19 and J usage is TRBJ1-1; D call uncertain. The CDR3 contains 15 residues. Trimming removed 2 bases at V and 1 base at J, with 11 bases between. Germline lookup yields CDR1 LNHDA and CDR2 SQIVND (reference sequence). The CDR3 is CASSIRGRANTEAFF. DNA of the CDR3: TGTGCCAGTAGTATACGGGGTCGGGCGAACACTGAAGCTTTCTTT. Supplemented by reference TRBV19 and TRBJ1-1, the full variable domain reads DGGITQSPKYLFRKEGQNVTLSCEQNLNHDAMYWYRQDPGQGLRLIYYSQIVNDFQKGDIAEGYSVSREKKESFPLTVTSAQKNPTAFYLCASSIRGRANTEAFFGQGTRLTVV.

J is TRBJ1-3 and V is TRBV12-3 or TRBV12-4; D call uncertain. The CDR3 loop spans 13 amino acids. Trimming stripped 6 bases from V and 4 bases from J, with 10 bases between. The CDR3 region has the DNA TGTGCCAGCAGAGAAAATTGGGGAAACACCATATATTTT. Protein sequence: CASRENWGNTIYF.

The chain has TRBV30 and TRBJ1-1, with TRBD1 identical over 7 bases. V gave up 8 bases and J gave up 1 base; unmatched junction bases: 7. CDR1 is GTSNPN, CDR2 SVGIG, per germline (reference sequence). This CDR3 comprises 13 residues. The CDR3 reads CAGDRDRNTEAFF. The CDR3 nucleotides are TGTGCCGGAGACCGGGACAGGAACACTGAAGCTTTCTTT.

The V call is TRBV18, the J call TRBJ1-2, with TRBD1 matching over 8 bases. The CDR3 totals 14 residues. Looked up from germline, CDR1 is KGHSH and CDR2 is LQKENI. After removal of 1 base from V and 12 bases from J, the junction contained 10 bases not matched to a gene. This chain's CDR3 is CASSPLDRGGWHTF. The DNA for the CDR3 is TGTGCCAGCTCACCACTCGACAGGGGAGGTTGGCACACCTTC.

J is TRBJ2-7 and V is TRBV28; D is possibly TRBD1 or TRBD2 (5 bases each). Deletions cut 5 bases from V and 4 bases from J, with 18 bases between. The germline gives CDR1 MDHEN, CDR2 SYDVKM. CDR3 length: 15 residues. For the CDR3, the DNA is TGTGCCAGCAGTCCTGGCGACAGTTGGGGGTACGAGCAGTACTTC. This codes for CASSPGDSWGYEQYF. The whole variable domain, filled in from reference TRBV28 and TRBJ2-7, reads DVKVTQSSRYLVKRTGEKVFLECVQDMDHENMFWYRQDPGLGLRLIYFSYDVKMKEKGDIPEGYSVSREKKERFSLILESASTNQTSMYLCASSPGDSWGYEQYFGPGTRLTVT.

The chain combines TRBV6-6 with TRBJ2-3; D unresolved. The CDR3 contains 11 residues. V lost 7 bases and J lost 0, with 2 bases in between. Germline V gene data show CDR1 as MNHNY and CDR2 as SVGAGI (reference sequence). The DNA for the CDR3 is TGTGCCAGCACGAGCACAGATACGCAGTATTTT. Encoded protein: CASTSTDTQYF.

The chain joins TRBV19 to TRBJ1-2; 7 nucleotides match TRBD1. This CDR3 is 17 amino acids long. The trim removed 2 bases at V and 6 bases at J, leaving 15 bases unmatched. Germline values: CDR1 LNHDA, CDR2 SQIVND (reference sequence). In DNA, the CDR3 is TGTGCCAGTAGTATACAGGGGGACCGGAGGAAGGGCGATGGCTACACCTTC. Its protein product is CASSIQGDRRKGDGYTF. Full variable domain (rest looked up from reference TRBV19 and TRBJ1-2): DGGITQSPKYLFRKEGQNVTLSCEQNLNHDAMYWYRQDPGQGLRLIYYSQIVNDFQKGDIAEGYSVSREKKESFPLTVTSAQKNPTAFYLCASSIQGDRRKGDGYTFGSGTRLTVV.

This chain joins TRBV5-3 and TRBJ2-7; D may be TRBD2 (5 bases). TRBV5-3 counts as an open reading frame of uncertain function. The CDR3 is 17 residues long. The V end lost 3 bases, the J end lost 2 bases, and 21 bases lay between the germline ends. The CDR3 sequence is CARSWSGRHPLPYEQYF. For the CDR3, the DNA is TGTGCCAGAAGCTGGAGCGGCCGACATCCATTGCCCTACGAGCAGTACTTC.

The chain links TRBV3-1 (or the pseudogene TRBV3-2) to TRBJ1-1, with TRBD1 matching 7 bases. The J segment lost 10 bases and the V segment lost 5 bases, leaving 7 bases of the junction unmatched. Germline CDR1 is LGHDT and CDR2 is YNNKEL (reference sequence). This CDR3 region has 12 residues. CDR3 sequence (DNA): TGTGCCAGCAGCGCCAGACAGGGACGAGCTTTCTTT. It codes for CASSARQGRAFF.

The J gene is TRBJ1-6, the V gene TRBV3-1 (or the pseudogene TRBV3-2), with 8 bases lining up with TRBD1. J lost 9 bases, V lost 4 bases, and 8 bases had no gene match. Germline V CDR1 and CDR2: LGHDT, YNNKEL (reference sequence). The CDR3 runs to 15 residues. The CDR3 nucleotides are TGTGCCAGCAGCCCTAGGGGACAGGTTGTTTCACCCCTCCACTTT. Protein: CASSPRGQVVSPLHF.

This sequence joins TRBV12-2 and TRBJ2-1; TRBD2, the table's D call, was not compared with the DNA. TRBV12-2 is labeled a pseudogene. The CDR3 is 16 residues long. CDR3 DNA sequence: TGTGCAAGTCGTCGTGCAAGCGGGATGTCCTACAATGAGCAGTTCTTC. Protein product: CASRRASGMSYNEQFF.

The genes are TRBV3-1 (or the pseudogene TRBV3-2) and TRBJ1-4; the D gene is possibly TRBD1 (6 bases). Germline V gene sequence: CDR1 LGHDT, CDR2 YNNKEL (reference sequence). This CDR3 spans 17 amino acids. V was cut by 7 bases and J by 2 bases, with 20 bases left in between. The CDR3 DNA reads as TGTGCCAGCACCCCCAGGGGAGCTATCGCCACTAATGAAAAACTGTTTTTT. The encoded protein is CASTPRGAIATNEKLFF.

This rearrangement joins TRBV7-9 to TRBJ1-2; possibly TRBD1 for D (6 bases). The V gene's germline CDR1 is SEHNR and CDR2 FQNEAQ (reference sequence). The CDR3 covers 13 residues. V was trimmed by 4 bases and J by 4 bases, leaving 10 bases between them. The CDR3 is CASSSGQVYGYTF. The CDR3, as DNA: TGTGCCAGCAGCTCGGGACAAGTCTATGGCTACACCTTC.

This chain connects TRBV27 to TRBJ2-1; D uncertain. Trimming removed 3 bases at V and 4 bases at J, with 7 bases between. CDR3 size: 13 residues. Per the germline V gene, CDR1 is MNHEY and CDR2 is SMNVEV (reference sequence). The CDR3 loop reads CASSFARYNEQFF. The CDR3 coding sequence is TGTGCCAGCAGTTTCGCCCGTTACAATGAGCAGTTCTTC.